The rows below give T cell receptor beta chains drawn from one sample of a study of early T cells in non-severe SARS-CoV-2 infection. In TCRdb, the 5' RACE reads were re-called with MiXCR into one record per CDR3 protein. Altogether around 48,000 distinct CDR3 sequences are present, around 14% being singletons, with the ten largest covering 10%. The specimen was whole blood. Source of these receptors: an adult who was a healthcare worker with PCR-confirmed SARS-CoV-2 infection or an uninfected control (not recorded which). The CDR3 runs from the conserved cysteine through the conserved F or W. D genes are given only for firm matches. Only some rows state a clone size, as once, few, many or a class for expanded clones.

d_call j_call v_call clone_size cdr3_nt cdr3_aa
. TRBJ1-1 TRBV28 many TGTGCCAGCATTGGAAGGGTTACTGAAGCTTTCTTT CASIGRVTEAFF
TRBD1 TRBJ1-1 TRBV29-1 many TGCAGCGTTTTGGGACAGGGTGGAACTGAAGCTTTCTTT CSVLGQGGTEAFF
. TRBJ2-1 TRBV20-1 . TGCAGTGCTAGCGACTTGTACAATGAGCAGTTCTTC CSASDLYNEQFF
TRBD2 TRBJ2-7 TRBV28 . TGTGCCAGCAGCTCAACTAGCGGTGCCTACGAGCAGTACTTC CASSSTSGAYEQYF
. TRBJ2-3 TRBV9 many TGTGCCAGCAGCGTAGGAACGGGAGTCGGGGCAGATACGCAGTATTTT CASSVGTGVGADTQYF
TRBD1 TRBJ2-5 TRBV19 . TGTGCCAGTAGTATAGGCAGGGGGCGTCTAGAGACCCAGTACTTC CASSIGRGRLETQYF
. TRBJ1-6 TRBV19 many TGTGCCAGTAGTAAAGGGATTGTCAATTCACCCCTCCACTTT CASSKGIVNSPLHF
TRBD2 TRBJ2-3 TRBV12-3/TRBV12-4 . TGTGCCAGCAGACGCCCGGGACTAGAAGTAGATACGCAGTATTTT CASRRPGLEVDTQYF
. TRBJ2-7 TRBV29-1 many TGCAGCGCTGCCGATCTATACGAGCAGTACTTC CSAADLYEQYF
. TRBJ2-3 TRBV28 . TGTGCCAGCAGTTTATCAGGGGCCCGCATGGATACGCAGTATTTT CASSLSGARMDTQYF
. TRBJ2-4 TRBV12-3/TRBV12-4 once TGTGCCAGCAGGGTCGGAGCTGGAGGGAACATTCAGTACTTC CASRVGAGGNIQYF
. TRBJ2-5 TRBV5-1 many TGCGCCAGCAGCTTGGTCGCAGGAGAGACCCAGTACTTC CASSLVAGETQYF
. TRBJ2-2 TRBV20-1 few TGCAGTGCTAGAGAGGGGAACACCGGGGAGCTGTTTTTT CSAREGNTGELFF
. TRBJ2-6 TRBV12-3/TRBV12-4 . TGTGCCAGCAGGGGCTCTGGGGCCAACGTCCTGACTTTC CASRGSGANVLTF
. TRBJ1-6 TRBV20-1 many TGCAGTGCTAGAGCTATCCCAGGGGAGGATTCACCCCTCCACTTT CSARAIPGEDSPLHF
. TRBJ2-5 TRBV4-1 . TGCGCCAGCACCTTGGGGGATGAATCTACTGTCCCCACGTACTTC CASTLGDESTVPTYF
. TRBJ2-2 TRBV7-9 . TGTGTCAGCAATGGGGGCACCGGGGAGCTGTTTTTT CVSNGGTGELFF
. TRBJ1-5 TRBV7-4 many TGTGCCAGCAGCTTGGGGGCCAATCAGCCCCAGCATTTT CASSLGANQPQHF
. TRBJ2-7 TRBV7-9 few TGTGCCAGCAGCCCACCCCCTGAACAGGGTGGTCGGGAGCAGTACTTC CASSPPPEQGGREQYF
TRBD1 TRBJ2-7 TRBV6-1 many TGTGCCAGCGGGACAGGGGGGCCCTACGAGCAGTACTTC CASGTGGPYEQYF
. TRBJ1-2 TRBV12-3/TRBV12-4 few TGTGCCAGCAGTCTCTTGGGCACCTCAACGTCGGGCTACACCTTC CASSLLGTSTSGYTF
. TRBJ2-7 TRBV10-1 few TGCGCCAGCAGTGAGTTCGGCGGACTGAGTCCCTACGAGCAGTACTTC CASSEFGGLSPYEQYF
TRBD1 TRBJ2-1 TRBV6-6 few TGTGCCAGCGCCTCCAGGTTCGGGACAGGGGTATACAATGAGCAGTTCTTC CASASRFGTGVYNEQFF
. TRBJ1-3 TRBV14 many TGTGCCAGCAGCCGGGCCGGTCGCTCTGGAAACACCATATATTTT CASSRAGRSGNTIYF
. TRBJ2-7 TRBV20-1 . TGCAGTGCTGAGGCAAGGGGAAATCTTTACGAGCAGTACTTC CSAEARGNLYEQYF
. TRBJ1-6 TRBV18 many TGTGCCAGCTCACCGGGGGGGGATTCACCCCTCCACTTT CASSPGGDSPLHF
. TRBJ1-1 TRBV5-1 many TGCGCCAGCAGCTTTGAAATGGGGGCGAACATGAACACTGAAGCTTTCTTT CASSFEMGANMNTEAFF
. TRBJ2-7 TRBV7-6 few TGTGCCAGCAGCTCCGGTGGGAAGTCCTACGAGCAGTACTTC CASSSGGKSYEQYF
TRBD1 TRBJ1-3 TRBV29-1 few TGCAGCGTTGGAGCAGGGGGCGGCTCTGGAAACACCATATATTTT CSVGAGGGSGNTIYF
TRBD1 TRBJ2-3 TRBV7-6 many TGTGCCAGCAGCCCGACCGGGACAGGGCGGCCAGATACGCAGTATTTT CASSPTGTGRPDTQYF
. TRBJ1-5 TRBV20-1 few TGCAGTGCTGTCTATCAGACGTTCCCGGGTCAGCCCCAGCATTTT CSAVYQTFPGQPQHF
. TRBJ2-7 TRBV7-6 many TGTGCCAGCAGCTCTATCCGGGGTAAGCGGCAGGACGAGCAGTACTTC CASSSIRGKRQDEQYF
. TRBJ2-5 TRBV15 many TGTGCCACCAGCAGAGATGAGGGGACGCAACCTACCGAGACCCAGTACTTC CATSRDEGTQPTETQYF
. TRBJ1-6 TRBV20-1 . TGCAGTGCTAGAGATCAGGGAGCCCGGTCACCCCTCCACTTT CSARDQGARSPLHF
. TRBJ2-1 TRBV6-5 few TGTGCCAGCAGTTACTCGAAGGCAGGGAACGTCGACTCCTACAATGAGCAGTTCTTC CASSYSKAGNVDSYNEQFF
TRBD1 TRBJ2-6 TRBV4-1 many TGCGCCAGCAGCCAAGGGCAGCAGGGGGCCGGTGGGGCCAACGTCCTGACTTTC CASSQGQQGAGGANVLTF
TRBD1 TRBJ2-5 TRBV7-9 many TGTGCCAGCAGCTCCGGACAGGACGAAGCGAGACCCCAGTACTTC CASSSGQDEARPQYF
. TRBJ1-1 TRBV7-9 many TGTGCCAGCAGCGGCGCGCTGAACACTGAAGCTTTCTTT CASSGALNTEAFF
TRBD1 TRBJ2-7 TRBV29-1 many TGCAGCGTCTGGGACAGGGGCTACGAGCAGTACTTC CSVWDRGYEQYF
. TRBJ2-1 TRBV3-1 few TGTGCCAGCAGCCAAGAAACTTCTTACAATGAGCAGTTCTTC CASSQETSYNEQFF
. TRBJ2-7 TRBV6-5 . TGTGCCAGCAGTCCCCTCCCGGGCCCGACAGGATCCTACGAGCAGTACTTC CASSPLPGPTGSYEQYF
TRBD2 TRBJ2-7 TRBV12-3/TRBV12-4 . TGTGCCAGCAGTCCCAGTGGAGTAGCGGGCCAGGGGCAGTACTTC CASSPSGVAGQGQYF
. TRBJ1-2 TRBV27 few TGTGCCAGCAGTCCACGGACAGAGAGGCATGGCTACACCTTC CASSPRTERHGYTF
. TRBJ2-1 TRBV19 . TGTGCCAGTACAAGAAGGGGGGTCTACAATGAGCAGTTCTTC CASTRRGVYNEQFF
TRBD1 TRBJ2-5 TRBV6-5 . TGTGCCAGCAGTTACTACAGGGGCGGGGAGACCCAGTACTTC CASSYYRGGETQYF